The 30 T cell receptor beta chains given below trace back to one sample, sequenced in a study of glioma-infiltrating T cells after dendritic cell vaccination. This sample's time point: after dendritic cell vaccination, including at tumor progression/relapse. The repertoire was sequenced with immunoSEQ multiplex PCR; TCRdb's copy has only in-frame clones and lacks some. Of around 92,000 clones in the sample, 65% to 85% were seen once. This material consisted of blood, taken after dendritic cell vaccination. All receptors come from a human donor with glioblastoma.

The J gene is TRBJ1-1, the V gene TRBV9; D is uncertain. Per the germline V gene, CDR1 is SGDLS and CDR2 is YYNGEE. V shed 4 bases and J shed 5 bases, with 15 bases lying between them. This CDR3 has 14 amino acids. The CDR3 DNA sequence: TGTGCCAGCAGCCCCGGCGGGTCCAGAACTGAAGCTTTCTTT. It is translated as CASSPGGSRTEAFF.

V is TRBV15 and J is TRBJ2-7; 9 bases map to TRBD2. The length of the CDR3 is 15 residues. Germline CDR1 reads LNHNV; CDR2 reads YYDKDF (reference sequence). V shed 1 base, J shed 4 bases, and the junction held 5 bases outside the gene matches. CDR3 sequence: CATSRGRRGGYEQYF. The DNA for the CDR3 is TGTGCCACCAGCAGAGGAAGGCGGGGGGGGTACGAGCAGTACTTC.

This clone was seen more than once but under ten times. CDR3 in amino acids: CASSPGQASYEQYF. In DNA form, the CDR3 reads TGCGCCAGCAGCCCGGGACAGGCCTCCTACGAGCAGTACTTC. The genes are TRBV5-1 and TRBJ2-7, with 8 bases that match TRBD1. The CDR3 length is 14 residues. CDR1 and CDR2 (germline): SGHRS, YFSETQ. V lost 4 bases to trimming and J lost 0 bases; unmatched junction nucleotides: 3.

The rearrangement links TRBV6-1 to TRBJ2-5, with D possibly TRBD1 on 5 matching bases. CDR3 length: 19 amino acids. The germline V gene has CDR1 MNHNS and CDR2 SASEGT. Trimming cost V 2 bases and J 5 bases, with 27 bases left between them. This CDR3 is CASSESSGLLRGSVETQYF. CDR3 DNA sequence: TGTGCCAGCAGTGAATCTTCGGGCCTACTAAGGGGCTCCGTGGAGACCCAGTACTTC.

This chain joins TRBV7-6 and TRBJ2-1; 11 bases align to TRBD2. The trim removed 7 bases at V and 5 bases at J, leaving 7 bases unmatched. The germline V gene encodes CDR1 SGHVS and CDR2 FNYEAQ. The CDR3 consists of 15 residues. The CDR3 DNA reads as TGTGCCAGCACACCAACTAGCGGGGGCCACAATGAGCAGTTCTTC. Its translation is CASTPTSGGHNEQFF.

Worth noting for this clone: The junction differs from germline at one of its ends, possibly a read error. This chain links TRBV7-7 with TRBJ2-1; TRBD2 matches 12 bases. CDR1 is SSHAT, CDR2 FNYEAQ, per germline (reference sequence). The CDR3 is made up of 15 amino acids. In nucleotides, the CDR3 is TGTGCTAGCAGCTTAGGACTAGCGGGACCCAATGAGCAGTTCTTC. Translated: CASSLGLAGPNEQFF. Full variable domain (remainder filled in from reference TRBV7-7 and TRBJ2-1): GAGVSQSPRYKVTKRGQDVTLRCDPISSHATLYWYQQALGQGPEFLTYFNYEAQPDKSGLPSDRFSAERPEGSISTLTIQRTEQRDSAMYRCASSLGLAGPNEQFFGPGTRLTVL.

The chain combines TRBV19 with TRBJ2-7; 9 bases fit TRBD1. Trimming removed 5 bases from V and 6 bases from J; junction bases left unmatched: 11. Germline V gene lookup returns CDR1 LNHDA and CDR2 SQIVND (reference sequence). The CDR3 sequence is 15 residues long. The CDR3 DNA reads as TGTGCCAGTAGTCAATCCGGGACAGGGCTCCCCGAGCAGTACTTC. Translation gives CASSQSGTGLPEQYF.

The V gene is TRBV27, the J gene TRBJ2-1; 11 bases line up with TRBD2. V was pared by 5 bases and J by 7 bases, with 10 bases of the junction left unmatched. This CDR3 is built from 16 residues. Germline loops: CDR1 MNHEY, CDR2 SMNVEV (reference sequence). This CDR3 is CASSPLAGGTGNEQFF. CDR3 nucleotide sequence: TGTGCCAGCAGTCCCCTAGCGGGAGGTACGGGGAATGAGCAGTTCTTC.

This chain uses TRBV7-2 with TRBJ2-7, with D possibly being TRBD2 (6 bases). The CDR3 is 14 residues long. The germline gives CDR1 SGHTA, CDR2 FQGNSA. Trimming removed 1 base from V and 2 bases from J, with 9 bases in between. CDR3 bases: TGTGCCAGCAGCTTAGGGGGACTTCCCTACGAGCAGTACTTC. The encoded protein is CASSLGGLPYEQYF.

J is TRBJ1-6 and V is TRBV6-5; D call uncertain. The CDR3 is made up of 15 amino acids. Per germline, CDR1 MNHEY and CDR2 SVGAGI. V was clipped by 11 bases and J by 9 bases, with 23 bases between them. This CDR3 reads CAGGLMSLGSSPLHF. The CDR3 DNA is TGTGCCGGAGGCCTGATGAGCTTAGGTAGTTCACCCCTCCACTTT.

The rearrangement joins TRBV7-2 to TRBJ1-1; TRBD1 might be the D (5 bases). The CDR3 sequence is 16 residues long. Germline V CDR1 and CDR2: SGHTA, FQGNSA. Trimming left V 3 bases short and J 5 bases short, with 19 bases between. CDR3 region: CASSLQGRISRTEAFF. CDR3 sequence (DNA): TGTGCCAGCAGCTTGCAGGGCCGAATCTCGAGAACTGAAGCTTTCTTT.

The chain has TRBV4-2 and TRBJ1-1, with 7 nucleotides matching TRBD1. The trim removed 0 bases at V and 3 bases at J, leaving 4 bases unmatched. The CDR3 covers 15 residues. The germline V gene has CDR1 LGHNA and CDR2 YNFKEQ. CDR3 DNA: TGTGCCAGCAGCCAAGAGAGCACAGGGGACACTGAAGCTTTCTTT. This encodes CASSQESTGDTEAFF.

V gene TRBV5-1 combines with J gene TRBJ2-1; 9 bases map to TRBD2. From germline, CDR1 is SGHRS and CDR2 YFSETQ. Trimming took 1 base from V and 3 from J; bases not matched to a gene: 14. The CDR3 covers 19 residues. CDR3 DNA: TGCGCCAGCAGCTTGAAGTGGTTGAGCGGGAGGACCGACTACAATGAGCAGTTCTTC. This translates into CASSLKWLSGRTDYNEQFF.

The J gene is TRBJ2-3, the V gene TRBV30; 9 bases map to TRBD2. Germline loops: CDR1 GTSNPN, CDR2 SVGIG (reference sequence). V was pared by 1 base and J by 11 bases, with 7 bases of the junction left unmatched. The CDR3 runs to 13 residues. The CDR3 region is CAWSDSGRGGQYF. The CDR3 bases are TGTGCCTGGAGTGATAGCGGGAGAGGAGGGCAGTATTTT.

V usage is TRBV19 and J usage is TRBJ2-4, with 7 bases that match TRBD2. Germline CDR1 and CDR2: LNHDA and SQIVND (reference sequence). V lost 3 bases, J lost 6 bases, and 11 bases stayed unmatched. CDR3 length equals 16 residues. CDR3 in amino acids: CASSIGLAREVNIQYF. The CDR3 region has the DNA TGTGCCAGTAGTATTGGGCTAGCTCGGGAGGTAAACATTCAGTACTTC. Combining the CDR3 with reference TRBV19 and TRBJ2-4 gives the whole variable domain DGGITQSPKYLFRKEGQNVTLSCEQNLNHDAMYWYRQDPGQGLRLIYYSQIVNDFQKGDIAEGYSVSREKKESFPLTVTSAQKNPTAFYLCASSIGLAREVNIQYFGAGTRLSVL.

The genes are TRBV5-1 and TRBJ2-5; TRBD1 matches at 10 bases. V dropped 3 bases and J dropped 2; count of bases not matched to a gene: 4. Germline-derived CDR1 and CDR2 are SGHRS and YFSETQ. The CDR3 has 15 residues. The chain's CDR3 is CASSWTGGLQETQYF. In DNA form, the CDR3 reads TGCGCCAGCAGCTGGACAGGGGGTTTACAAGAGACCCAGTACTTC.

The chain has TRBV5-1 and TRBJ1-1; D perhaps matches TRBD1 (5 bases). Germline V gene data show CDR1 as SGHRS and CDR2 as YFSETQ. This CDR3 contains 14 residues. Deletions cut 2 bases from V and 5 bases from J, with 13 bases between. In DNA form, the CDR3 reads TGCGCCAGCAGCTTTACAGGAGTCAGGACTGAAGCTTTCTTT. As protein: CASSFTGVRTEAFF.

This chain joins TRBV5-1 and TRBJ1-4; weak D call: TRBD1 (6 bases). V was pared by 3 bases and J by 4 bases, with 10 bases between. The germline V gene has CDR1 SGHRS and CDR2 YFSETQ. The CDR3 loop spans 14 amino acids. The chain's CDR3 is CASSSGQNNEKLFF. The CDR3 DNA reads as TGCGCCAGCAGCTCGGGACAAAATAATGAAAAACTGTTTTTT.

The chain uses TRBV6-1 and TRBJ2-7; 8 bases match TRBD2. Germline assignment: CDR1 MNHNS and CDR2 SASEGT. J gave up 3 bases and V 7 bases, and 11 bases lay outside the gene matches. This CDR3 spans 15 amino acids. CDR3 residues: CASIQGLAGRYEQYF. For the CDR3, the DNA is TGTGCCAGCATTCAAGGGCTAGCGGGCCGCTACGAGCAGTACTTC.

The sample holds one count of this clone. J is TRBJ1-2 and V is TRBV4-1, with unresolved D. Trimming removed 1 base at V and 1 base at J, with 7 bases between. CDR3 length: 14 residues. Germline V gives CDR1 MGHRA, CDR2 YSYEKL. The CDR3 protein is CASSQGAFNYGYTF. CDR3 in DNA: TGCGCCAGCAGCCAAGGGGCATTTAACTATGGCTACACCTTC.

The chain joins TRBV7-3 to TRBJ2-6; 9 bases agree with TRBD1. This CDR3 region has 18 residues. The trim removed 3 bases at V and 0 bases at J, leaving 6 bases unmatched. Germline CDR1 reads SGHTA; CDR2 reads FQGTGA. The CDR3 nucleotides read TGTGCCAGCAGCTTCTCCGGGACAGGGTACTCTGGGGCCAACGTCCTGACTTTC. It codes for CASSFSGTGYSGANVLTF.

The chain is built from TRBV25-1 and TRBJ2-7; TRBD1 matches 12 bases. CDR3 length: 15 amino acids. The J segment lost 6 bases and the V segment lost 4 bases, leaving 7 bases of the junction unmatched. The V gene's germline CDR1 is MGHDK and CDR2 SYGVNS. CDR3 protein: CASSAPGTGGGEQYF. The CDR3, as DNA: TGTGCCAGCAGTGCACCCGGGACAGGGGGCGGCGAGCAGTACTTC.

The rearrangement links TRBV5-1 to TRBJ2-7; the D gene is possibly TRBD1 (6 bases). Germline V gene data show CDR1 as SGHRS and CDR2 as YFSETQ. This CDR3 spans 13 amino acids. Between the trimmed V and J ends, which lost 0 bases and 9 bases, there was a span of 13 bases. The CDR3 is CASSLVPGEGQYF. The CDR3 region has the DNA TGCGCCAGCAGCTTGGTACCAGGGGAAGGGCAGTACTTC.

The gene calls are TRBV2 and TRBJ2-2; a possible D gene is TRBD2 (6 bases). Trimming took off 6 bases at V and 5 bases at J, with 13 bases between the two ends. CDR1 and CDR2 (germline): SNHLY, FYNNEI. There are 14 residues in the CDR3. The chain's CDR3 is CASRESGGTGELFF. The CDR3 coding sequence is TGTGCCAGCAGGGAGTCCGGGGGTACCGGGGAGCTGTTTTTT.

This sequence joins TRBV30 and TRBJ2-5, with 11 bases identical to TRBD2. CDR1 and CDR2 (germline): GTSNPN, SVGIG (reference sequence). The junction had 7 bases not matched to a gene; V was cut back by 4 bases and J by 3 bases. This CDR3 is built from 15 residues. The DNA for the CDR3 is TGTGCCTGGAACACGGGGACTAGCGGCAAAGAGACCCAGTACTTC. Encoded protein: CAWNTGTSGKETQYF.

The chain is built from TRBV27 and TRBJ2-7; 7 nucleotides match TRBD2. The CDR3 has 15 amino acids. Germline V gene data show CDR1 as MNHEY and CDR2 as SMNVEV (reference sequence). With 0 bases clipped from V and 2 bases from J, the junction kept 4 bases outside the gene matches. The CDR3 is CASSLSTGGAYEQYF. CDR3 DNA: TGTGCCAGCAGTTTATCTACGGGGGGAGCCTACGAGCAGTACTTC.

This chain links TRBV29-1 with TRBJ2-1, with 14 bases matching TRBD2. Germline CDR1 reads SQVTM; CDR2 reads ANQGSEA. The junction had 4 bases not matched to a gene; V was cut back by 6 bases and J by 0 bases. The CDR3 spans 16 residues. CDR3 amino acids: CSVPGTSGGSYNEQFF. The CDR3 DNA follows: TGCAGCGTCCCCGGGACTAGCGGGGGCTCCTACAATGAGCAGTTCTTC.

The chain uses TRBV19 and TRBJ2-5; D not resolved. The CDR3 sequence is 12 residues long. Germline values: CDR1 LNHDA, CDR2 SQIVND (reference sequence). The V end was cut by 6 bases, the J end by 6 bases, with 11 bases between. The CDR3 DNA reads as TGTGCCAGTAGCATTTTTGGGCAGACCCAGTACTTC. This translates into CASSIFGQTQYF.

This chain uses TRBV4-1 with TRBJ2-1; 10 bases are a match to TRBD2. Germline V gene lookup returns CDR1 MGHRA and CDR2 YSYEKL. This CDR3 comprises 18 residues. V trimming: 3 bases; J trimming: 0 bases; junction bases outside the gene matches: 8. CDR3 nucleotides: TGCGCCAGCAGCCACAGGGGACTAGCGATTAGCTCCTACAATGAGCAGTTCTTC. It translates to CASSHRGLAISSYNEQFF.

This clone was counted once. The rearrangement uses TRBV5-6 and TRBJ2-2, with TRBD1 identical over 10 bases. This CDR3 comprises 17 residues. With V trimmed by 0 bases and J by 4 bases, 6 bases remained unmatched. CDR1 is SGHDT and CDR2 is YYEEEE in the germline V gene. CDR3 amino acids: CASSLVGQGGSTGELFF. CDR3 DNA: TGTGCCAGCAGCTTGGTCGGACAGGGGGGGTCCACCGGGGAGCTGTTTTTT.